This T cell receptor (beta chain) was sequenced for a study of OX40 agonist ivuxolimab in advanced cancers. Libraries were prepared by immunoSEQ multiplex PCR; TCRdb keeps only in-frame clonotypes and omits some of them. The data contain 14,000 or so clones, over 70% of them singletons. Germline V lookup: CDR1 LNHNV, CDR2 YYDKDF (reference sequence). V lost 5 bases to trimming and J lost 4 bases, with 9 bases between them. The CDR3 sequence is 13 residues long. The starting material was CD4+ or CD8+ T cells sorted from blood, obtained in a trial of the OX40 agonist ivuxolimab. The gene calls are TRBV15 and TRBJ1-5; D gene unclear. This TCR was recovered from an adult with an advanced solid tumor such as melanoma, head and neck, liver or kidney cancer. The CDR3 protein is CATSPFLNQPQHF. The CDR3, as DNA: TGTGCCACCAGCCCCTTTCTGAATCAGCCCCAGCATTTT. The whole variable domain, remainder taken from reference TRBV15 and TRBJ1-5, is DAMVIQNPRYQVTQFGKPVTLSCSQTLNHNVMYWYQQKSSQAPKLLFHYYDKDFNNEADTPDNFQSRRPNTSFCFLDIRSPGLGDTAMYLCATSPFLNQPQHFGDGTRLSIL.